This T cell receptor (beta chain) was identified during a study of identical twins. V lost 5 bases and J 9 bases, leaving 14 bases between the germline ends. This CDR3 comprises 13 residues. CDR1 is SGHVS, CDR2 FNYEAQ, per germline. TCRdb analysed the 5' RACE reads with MiXCR anew, one entry per CDR3 protein. The sample holds about 530,000 distinct CDR3 sequences, about a fifth seen once. This clonotype was observed at least ten times. This same sample was also part of a study on yellow fever vaccine responses in identical twins.

This sequence joins TRBV7-6 and TRBJ2-1, with D perhaps TRBD1 (5 bases). Sequencing was performed on CD4+ T cells sorted from blood. The clonotype originates from a woman in her late teens or twenties in good health. This CDR3 reads CASSPLPQGEQFF. The CDR3 nucleotides read TGTGCCAGCAGCCCCCTCCCTCAGGGTGAGCAGTTCTTC.